This passage covers 5 T cell receptor beta chains from one sample sequenced in a study of spatial heterogeneity in lung cancer. General study results and limits: Tumors with more nonsynonymous mutations had more expanded intratumoral alpha and beta TCRs.

A single record per CDR3 protein comes from TCRdb applying MiXCR to the 5' RACE reads. The sample holds tens of thousands of distinct CDR3 sequences; approximately 16% are singletons and the top ten take over 25%. Their antigens remain unidentified. Time point indicated: sample taken at primary tumor resection. The material sequenced was lung tumor tissue, taken at surgery. These TCRs come from a female donor with early-stage non-small cell lung cancer.

This clonotype was found a few times. The chain couples TRBV27 to TRBJ2-2, with D possibly TRBD1 on 6 matching bases. The length of the CDR3 is 17 residues. The V end was cut by 5 bases, the J end by 1 base, with 17 bases between. Germline V gene sequence: CDR1 MNHEY, CDR2 SMNVEV (reference sequence). For the CDR3, the DNA is TGTGCCAGCAGTAACTTGATTGGGACAAAGAACACCGGGGAGCTGTTTTTT. Translation gives CASSNLIGTKNTGELFF.

This clonotype showed up many times. The chain carries TRBV28 and TRBJ2-4; 7 bases fit TRBD2. The CDR3 is 13 residues long. From germline, CDR1 is MDHEN and CDR2 SYDVKM. J gave up 7 bases and V 4 bases, and 4 bases lay outside the gene matches. CDR3 protein: CASSSLGGNIQYF. The CDR3 nucleotides read TGTGCCAGCAGTTCTTTGGGGGGGAACATTCAGTACTTC.

The chain uses TRBV29-1 and TRBJ2-3; TRBD1 aligns across 7 bases. The CDR3 has 14 residues. Trimming at V came to 8 bases and at J to 5 bases, leaving 13 bases not matched to a gene. From germline, CDR1 is SQVTM and CDR2 ANQGSEA. The CDR3 sequence is CSHTTGLPRDTQYF. The DNA for the CDR3 is TGCAGCCATACGACAGGGCTTCCACGAGATACGCAGTATTTT.

Points on this clonotype: The junction does not match germline at one end; this may be a read error. The genes are TRBV7-7 and TRBJ2-5; perhaps TRBD1 as D (6 bases). The CDR3 is made up of 16 amino acids. From germline, CDR1 is SSHAT and CDR2 FNYEAQ (reference sequence). This chain's CDR3 is CASSLVPSKGEETQYF. Written as DNA, the CDR3 is TGTGCTAGCAGCTTAGTCCCCTCGAAGGGGGAAGAGACCCAGTACTTC.

Many counts were recorded for this clonotype. Here the CDR3 DNA reads TGCAGCTGGAGCGGGGACAATGAGCAGTTCTTC. It specifies CSWSGDNEQFF. This rearrangement joins TRBV20-1 to TRBJ2-1; TRBD2 matches 7 bases. Germline V gene sequence: CDR1 DFQATT, CDR2 SNEGSKA (reference sequence). The CDR3 covers 11 residues.